These 18 T cell receptor beta chains were sequenced from one sample in a study of blood T cell repertoires in COVID-19. The repertoire was sequenced with immunoSEQ multiplex PCR; TCRdb's copy has only in-frame clones and lacks some. The table has around 120,000 clones, less than 75% seen once. The sample consisted of peripheral blood. The receptor source for this set is a human donor with acute or convalescent COVID-19. The donor label of this sample is uncertain.

This chain connects TRBV28 to TRBJ1-2; D is ambiguous. V was cut by 4 bases and J by 6 bases, with 9 bases left in between. The CDR3 length is 12 residues. CDR1 is MDHEN and CDR2 is SYDVKM in the germline V gene. The CDR3 region is CASSSGSHGYTF. CDR3 sequence (DNA): TGTGCCAGCAGTTCAGGAAGCCATGGCTACACCTTC.

As concerns this clone: Other nucleotide sequences in the sample specify the same CDR3. J is TRBJ2-3 and V is TRBV2; TRBD1 is a possible D gene (5 bases). Trimming pared 7 bases from V and 4 bases from J, leaving 9 bases between. Germline CDR1 and CDR2: SNHLY and FYNNEI. The CDR3 length is 12 residues. The CDR3 DNA follows: TGTGCCAGCAATTGGGGCGCAGATACGCAGTATTTT. Protein sequence: CASNWGADTQYF.

This clone has a handful of counts. The V and J genes are TRBV6-5 and TRBJ1-6, with D possibly matching TRBD1 (6 bases). In germline, CDR1 is MNHEY, CDR2 SVGAGI. The CDR3 loop spans 15 amino acids. The V end lost 3 bases, the J end lost 7 bases, and 13 bases lay between the germline ends. The CDR3 region is CASSYMGALNSPLHF. The CDR3 DNA sequence: TGTGCCAGCAGTTATATGGGGGCTTTAAATTCACCCCTCCACTTT.

This chain links TRBV12-3 or TRBV12-4 with TRBJ1-1; D is possibly TRBD1 (6 bases). The V gene lost 5 bases and the J gene lost 0 bases, with 7 bases spanning the gap. CDR3 length: 13 amino acids. CDR3 coding DNA: TGTGCCAGCAGTCAGGGGTTGAACACTGAAGCTTTCTTT. Protein product: CASSQGLNTEAFF.

V and J are TRBV20-1 and TRBJ1-4; TRBD1 matches 8 bases. Germline V CDR1 and CDR2: DFQATT, SNEGSKA (reference sequence). V shed 3 bases and J 2 bases; nucleotides not matched to a gene: 5. This CDR3 is built from 15 residues. The CDR3 loop is CSASEQGVTNEKLFF. The CDR3 region has the DNA TGCAGTGCTAGTGAACAGGGGGTTACTAATGAAAAACTGTTTTTT.

This clone was counted a few times. The chain uses TRBV5-4 and TRBJ1-2; D is uncertain. Trimming stripped 4 bases from V and 2 bases from J, with 9 bases between. Germline assignment: CDR1 SGHNT and CDR2 YYREEE (reference sequence). The CDR3 length is 13 residues. The CDR3 loop reads CASSADGNYGYTF. CDR3 DNA sequence: TGTGCCAGCAGCGCTGACGGGAACTATGGCTACACCTTC.

This clone was counted between two and nine times. The gene calls are TRBV27 and TRBJ2-5; tentatively, D is TRBD2 (6 bases). CDR1 is MNHEY and CDR2 is SMNVEV in the germline V gene (reference sequence). This CDR3 is built from 14 residues. V dropped 3 bases and J dropped 5 bases, with 13 bases sitting between them. The CDR3 DNA reads TGTGCCAGCAGTTTCGGAGGGGCGGGGGAGACCCAGTACTTC. Translation gives CASSFGGAGETQYF.

This chain's CDR3 is CSVSIGLAGSQDTQYF. The CDR3 coding sequence is TGCAGCGTCAGCATCGGACTAGCGGGGAGTCAAGATACGCAGTATTTT. The chain joins TRBV29-1 to TRBJ2-3, with 12 bases identical to TRBD2. The CDR3 consists of 16 residues. Germline-derived CDR1 and CDR2 are SQVTM and ANQGSEA. V trimming: 6 bases; J trimming: 5 bases; junction bases outside the gene matches: 12.

This chain links TRBV5-1 with TRBJ1-1; the D gene is possibly TRBD1 (5 bases). The CDR3 runs 16 residues. Trimming shortened V by 0 bases and J by 3 bases, and 15 bases separated the two germline ends. Germline loops: CDR1 SGHRS, CDR2 YFSETQ. The CDR3 nucleotides read TGCGCCAGCAGCTTGGGTTTCGGGGGGAGCTACACTGAAGCTTTCTTT. It codes for CASSLGFGGSYTEAFF.

This clone has just a few counts. J is TRBJ1-3 and V is TRBV6-5; D unclear. The V gene's germline CDR1 is MNHEY and CDR2 SVGAGI. V lost 8 bases and J 0 bases, leaving 11 bases between the germline ends. This CDR3 contains 14 residues. The CDR3 nucleotides are TGTGCCAGCTTCTCCGCGGGCTCTGGAAACACCATATATTTT. Residues: CASFSAGSGNTIYF.

This chain uses TRBV6-5 with TRBJ2-2; 9 bases align to TRBD2. CDR3 length equals 15 residues. Germline CDR1 and CDR2: MNHEY and SVGAGI. With 6 bases clipped from V and 3 bases from J, the junction kept 5 bases outside the gene matches. CDR3 sequence (DNA): TGTGCCAGCAGGAATAGCGGGGGACACACCGGGGAGCTGTTTTTT. The encoded protein is CASRNSGGHTGELFF.

This clone was found a few times. This chain joins TRBV10-3 and TRBJ1-3; 10 bases fit TRBD1. This CDR3 region has 15 residues. The germline V gene has CDR1 ENHRY and CDR2 SYGVKD. Trimming took 6 bases from V and 0 from J; bases not matched to a gene: 2. CDR3 in amino acids: CAISRTGGSGNTIYF. The CDR3 DNA sequence: TGTGCCATCAGCCGGACAGGGGGCTCTGGAAACACCATATATTTT.

This clone was observed a handful of times. The chain combines TRBV27 with TRBJ2-7, with 7 bases fitting TRBD1. With 6 bases clipped from V and 2 bases from J, the junction kept 7 bases outside the gene matches. The CDR3 extends over 14 amino acids. The germline gives CDR1 MNHEY, CDR2 SMNVEV (reference sequence). The DNA for the CDR3 is TGTGCCAGCAGGAGGGGGCCTGGGGCCTACGAGCAGTACGTC. This codes for CASRRGPGAYEQYV.

The chain combines TRBV18 with TRBJ1-6, with a tentative D call TRBD1 (5 bases). Trimming stripped 3 bases from V and 9 bases from J, with 12 bases between. The CDR3 is 14 residues long. Looked up from germline, CDR1 is KGHSH and CDR2 is LQKENI. The CDR3 DNA reads as TGTGCCAGCTCACCTGACAGCTCGACTTCACCCCTCCACTTT. It is translated as CASSPDSSTSPLHF.

This sequence joins TRBV5-1 and TRBJ1-1; D is perhaps TRBD1 (5 bases). The CDR3 covers 13 residues. V was pared by 0 bases and J by 11 bases, with 14 bases between. The V gene's germline CDR1 is SGHRS and CDR2 YFSETQ. In DNA form, the CDR3 reads TGCGCCAGCAGCTTGGAACCGGGGGGTTTCGCTTTCTTT. It codes for CASSLEPGGFAFF.

The table lists this clone with many counts. CDR3 loop: CASSETGLIRNYGYTF. DNA of the CDR3: TGTGCCAGCAGCGAGACAGGTCTCATTCGTAACTATGGCTACACCTTC. The chain combines TRBV2 with TRBJ1-2; weak D call: TRBD1 (6 bases). The V end lost 6 bases, the J end lost 1 base, and 18 bases lay between the germline ends. This CDR3 contains 16 residues. Per the germline V gene, CDR1 is SNHLY and CDR2 is FYNNEI.

V is TRBV9 and J is TRBJ2-3; 7 bases agree with TRBD1. The junction had 10 bases not matched to a gene; V was cut back by 3 bases and J by 0 bases. Germline CDR1 is SGDLS and CDR2 is YYNGEE. The CDR3 is 17 residues long. The CDR3 nucleotides read TGTGCCAGCAGCGCGGACAGGCCCGGGGCTAGCACAGATACGCAGTATTTT. Residues: CASSADRPGASTDTQYF.

This clone was seen more than once but under ten times. The chain has TRBV15 and TRBJ2-1; TRBD1 matches 9 bases. Germline V gene data show CDR1 as LNHNV and CDR2 as YYDKDF (reference sequence). Germline trimming cut 5 bases from V and 5 bases from J; bases unmatched to any gene: 4. This CDR3 region has 14 residues. Here the CDR3 reads CATSGDRVDNEQFF. CDR3 nucleotides: TGTGCCACCAGCGGGGACAGGGTTGACAATGAGCAGTTCTTC.